These T cell receptor beta chains were read from a single sample in a study of blood T cell repertoires in COVID-19. The assay was immunoSEQ multiplex PCR, and TCRdb's table has in-frame clones only and misses some. The sample has roughly 280,000 clones, around 90% seen once. Sequences were obtained from PBMCs or T cells enriched from blood (not recorded which). The source of these receptors is a woman between 45 and 60 years old who had recovered from COVID-19. The CDR3 runs from the conserved cysteine through the conserved F or W. The D gene is left open where the match is weak. Not every row has a clone size; where given, it reads once, few, many or a size class.

v_call,clone_size,d_call,j_call,cdr3_nt,cdr3_aa
TRBV30,.,TRBD2,TRBJ2-7,TGTGCCTGGAGAAGGGCTAGCGGGACCTACGAGCAGTACTTC,CAWRRASGTYEQYF
TRBV5-5,.,TRBD1,TRBJ1-6,TGTGCCAGCACCTCGACAGGGCTGAATTCACCCCTCCACTTT,CASTSTGLNSPLHF
TRBV18,once,.,TRBJ1-2,TGTGCCAGCTCACCGGACAGTCCTAACTATGGCTACACCTTC,CASSPDSPNYGYTF
TRBV2,many,.,TRBJ1-6,TGTGCCAGCAGTGACAGCGGTAATTCACCCCTCCACTTT,CASSDSGNSPLHF
TRBV7-8,.,.,TRBJ1-1,TGTGCCAGCAGCTCCATGCCTATGAACACTGAAGCTTTCTTT,CASSSMPMNTEAFF
TRBV28,.,TRBD1,TRBJ1-5,TGTGCCAGCCAGGACAGACAGGGTTGGCAGCCCCAGCATTTT,CASQDRQGWQPQHF
TRBV12-5,.,TRBD1,TRBJ2-5,TGTGCTAGTGGCCCCGGACAGGGTCGAGAGACCCAGTACTTC,CASGPGQGRETQYF
TRBV10-3,.,.,TRBJ1-5,TGTGCCATCAGTGAGTCAGGGGGCAATCAGCCCCAGCATTTT,CAISESGGNQPQHF
TRBV11-2,.,.,TRBJ2-5,TGTGCCAGCAGCGACATACGCGGAGGCCCACAAGAGACCCAGTACTTC,CASSDIRGGPQETQYF
TRBV28,once,.,TRBJ1-3,TGTGCCAGCAATCACAGGTTCGCGGGAAACACCATATATTTT,CASNHRFAGNTIYF
TRBV5-8,.,.,TRBJ2-7,TGTGCCAGCAGCTTGGGTTTGCCAGGGGATGCCGAGCAGTACTTC,CASSLGLPGDAEQYF
TRBV5-1,.,TRBD2,TRBJ2-5,TGCGCCAGCAGCTTGGGAGGTCGGCGGGAGGGAGAAGAGACCCAGTACTTC,CASSLGGRREGEETQYF
TRBV15,.,TRBD1,TRBJ1-6,TGTGCCACCAGCGCTTCCGGGACAGGGGGGTCACCCCTCCACTTT,CATSASGTGGSPLHF
TRBV9,.,TRBD1,TRBJ2-7,TGTGCCAGCAGCGAGGGACAGGGACTCTCCTACGAGCAGTACTTC,CASSEGQGLSYEQYF
TRBV11-2,.,TRBD1,TRBJ1-2,TGTGCCAGCAGCCCCACGACAGGGTCTAACTATGGCTACACCTTC,CASSPTTGSNYGYTF
TRBV20-1,.,TRBD2,TRBJ2-1,TGCAGTGCTAGTAAACTAGCGGGAGACAACAATGAGCAGTTCTTC,CSASKLAGDNNEQFF
TRBV7-9,.,TRBD1,TRBJ1-2,TGTGCCAGCAGCTTAGGAGGGGGCCCTAACTATGGCTACACCTTC,CASSLGGGPNYGYTF
TRBV19,.,TRBD1,TRBJ1-2,TGTGCCAGTACCCAAAGAGGGACAGGGGATACCAATGGCTACACCTTC,CASTQRGTGDTNGYTF
TRBV5-4,.,.,TRBJ2-7,TGTGCCAGCAGCTTGGCGGGTATGAGCTCCTACGAGCAGTACTTC,CASSLAGMSSYEQYF
TRBV30,.,.,TRBJ2-7,TGTGCCTGGAGTGTCCCCGACATCCTTGGCCACGAGCAGTACTTC,CAWSVPDILGHEQYF
TRBV28,.,TRBD1,TRBJ1-3,TGTGCCAGCAGACCGACAGGGAACTCTGGAAACACCATATATTTT,CASRPTGNSGNTIYF
TRBV25-1,.,TRBD1,TRBJ1-4,TGTGCCAGCAGTGACACCGGGACAGGGGACGAAAAACTGTTTTTT,CASSDTGTGDEKLFF
TRBV28,.,TRBD1,TRBJ2-2,TGTGCCAGCAGTCCCGGGACAGGGAGGAAGAACACCGGGGAGCTGTTTTTT,CASSPGTGRKNTGELFF
TRBV6-5,.,TRBD2,TRBJ2-1,TGTGCCAGCAGTTACTTGGGGGGAGGGAATGAGCAGTTCTTC,CASSYLGGGNEQFF
TRBV6-2/TRBV6-3,.,.,TRBJ1-1,TGTGCCAGCAGTTACCTCGTAAATGAAGCTTTCTTT,CASSYLVNEAFF
TRBV12-1,.,.,TRBJ2-1,TGTGCCAGCACCAGAAGTCGCCCGGGACTTCCACACAATGAGCAGTTCTTC,CASTRSRPGLPHNEQFF
TRBV30,.,TRBD1,TRBJ1-6,TGTGCCTGGAGGGGGACAGGCGAATATAATTCACCCCTCCACTTT,CAWRGTGEYNSPLHF
TRBV5-1,.,TRBD1,TRBJ1-1,TGCGCCAGCAGCTTGGTGGCAGGGGGCCCGAACACTGAAGCTTTCTTT,CASSLVAGGPNTEAFF
TRBV28,.,.,TRBJ2-3,TGTGCCAGCAGCCAACAGAGAGGGAACACAGATACGCAGTATTTT,CASSQQRGNTDTQYF
TRBV19,.,.,TRBJ1-5,TGTGCCAGTAGTATAGTGTCAGACAATCAGCCCCAGCATTTT,CASSIVSDNQPQHF
TRBV11-2,.,.,TRBJ1-1,TGTGCCAGCAGCTTAGCTACAGGAAAGAACACTGAAGCTTTCTTT,CASSLATGKNTEAFF
TRBV6-6,.,.,TRBJ1-6,TGTGCCAGCAGTTACGGGTCACCGAGAACGGGTTCACCCCTCCACTTT,CASSYGSPRTGSPLHF
TRBV18,few,TRBD1,TRBJ1-1,TGTGCCAGCTCTATCGGGACAGTGAACACTGAAGCTTTCTTT,CASSIGTVNTEAFF
TRBV28,.,.,TRBJ1-2,TGTGCCAGCAGCGAATACAGCGGTGGCTACACCTTC,CASSEYSGGYTF
TRBV11-3,.,TRBD2,TRBJ2-2,TGTGCCAGCAGCGGCCCTGGACTAGCGGCGTTTAACACCGGGGAGCTGTTTTTT,CASSGPGLAAFNTGELFF